The clone carrying this T cell receptor beta chain has more than one count but fewer than ten. Its specificity is not known. Sample-barcoded 5' priming and a J-beta primer mix drove a second PCR of roughly 7 to 11 cycles. TCRdb called the 5' RACE reads again in MiXCR, with one record for every CDR3 protein. The sample gives roughly 2 million distinct CDR3 sequences, around 48% of which show up once; over 2% is in the top ten. This sample was taken from a study of blood T cells in healthy people across ages. Healthy Russian Caucasian donors spanned ages roughly 6 to 100 years. Regarding the study as a whole: Estimates drawn from one million T cells were deemed to understate diversity. Both higher diversity and more naive CD4+ cells marked long-lived donors when set against aged donors.

The sequencing input was blood. The receptor was derived from a woman aged 35 to 49 in good health.

In DNA form, the CDR3 reads TGCGCCAGCAGCTGGGATACAGGAACTGGAAACACCATATATTTT. Amino acid sequence: CASSWDTGTGNTIYF. V usage is TRBV5-1 and J usage is TRBJ1-3, with D perhaps TRBD1 (5 bases). Trimming removed 3 bases at V and 2 bases at J, with 12 bases between. The CDR3 covers 15 residues. Germline-derived CDR1 and CDR2 are SGHRS and YFSETQ.